This paragraph covers one T cell receptor beta chain sequence. This CDR3 is built from 16 residues. V dropped 1 base and J dropped 0 bases, with 13 bases sitting between them. Germline V CDR1 and CDR2: SEHNR, FQNEAQ (reference sequence). This entry comes from a study of control samples from healthy donors and cancer patients. Here immunoSEQ multiplex PCR was the method, and the copy in TCRdb shows in-frame clones only, minus some. The table includes over 110,000 clones, 80% to 95% detected once. The chain joins TRBV7-9 to TRBJ2-7; possible D gene TRBD1, 5 bases. Sequencing was done on a sample of blood. The clonotype was recovered from a man aged 30 to 45 in good health. The CDR3 loop is CASSLDAGLNSYEQYF. The CDR3 DNA follows: TGTGCCAGCAGCTTAGACGCAGGGCTCAACTCCTACGAGCAGTACTTC.